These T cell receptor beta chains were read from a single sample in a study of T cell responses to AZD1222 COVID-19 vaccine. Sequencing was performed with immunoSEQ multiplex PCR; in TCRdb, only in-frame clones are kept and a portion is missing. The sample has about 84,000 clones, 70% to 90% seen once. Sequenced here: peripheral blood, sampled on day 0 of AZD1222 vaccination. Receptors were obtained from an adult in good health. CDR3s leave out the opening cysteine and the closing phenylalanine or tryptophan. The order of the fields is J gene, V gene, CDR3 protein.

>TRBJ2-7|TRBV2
ASTRLAGGSDEQY
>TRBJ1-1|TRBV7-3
ASSIGTGGTEAF
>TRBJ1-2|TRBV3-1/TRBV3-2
ASSLTAANYGYT
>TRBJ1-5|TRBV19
ASSIQAQGGQH
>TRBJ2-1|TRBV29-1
SVEKGYNEQF
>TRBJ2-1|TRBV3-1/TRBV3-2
ASSESGANEQF
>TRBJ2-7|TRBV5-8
ASSPGLHHEQY
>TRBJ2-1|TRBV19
ASSATGGNEQF
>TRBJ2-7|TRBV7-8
ASSNRQESTYEQY
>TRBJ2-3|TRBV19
ASSINLAGVNTQY
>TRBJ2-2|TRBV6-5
ASTRDSTGELF
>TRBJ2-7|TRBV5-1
ASSLGPGQGKEQY
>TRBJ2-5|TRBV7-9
ASTGGAETQY
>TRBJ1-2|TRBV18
ASSPPAHGLYGYT
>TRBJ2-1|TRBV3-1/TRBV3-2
ASRRQGSHHEQF
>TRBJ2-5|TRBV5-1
ASSFGSGETQY
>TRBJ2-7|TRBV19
ASSILPGRTYEQY
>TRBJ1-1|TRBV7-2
ASSLVQGNEAF
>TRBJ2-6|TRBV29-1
SAGSGANVLT
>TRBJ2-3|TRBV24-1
ATSDVHLDTQY
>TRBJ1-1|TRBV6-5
ASSYQGRWTEAF
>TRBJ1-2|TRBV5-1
ASSYDRVVYGYT
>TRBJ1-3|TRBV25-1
ASSEAGNSGNTIY
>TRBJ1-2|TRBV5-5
ASSLALVRESYGYT
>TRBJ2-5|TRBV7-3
ASSLVQGAGETQY
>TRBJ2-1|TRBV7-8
ASSLASGSLYNEQF
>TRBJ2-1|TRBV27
ASSLSTGVQSLF
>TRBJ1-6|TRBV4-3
ASSRQYNSPLH
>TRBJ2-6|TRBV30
AWSQGWGANVLT
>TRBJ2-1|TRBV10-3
AISGTSGRTLPDEQF
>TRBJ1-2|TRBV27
ASSETGIVNYGYT
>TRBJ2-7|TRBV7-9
ASSPWTGVSYEQY
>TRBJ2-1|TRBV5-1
ASSLRAGTSASSYNEQF
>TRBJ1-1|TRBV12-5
ASGSPGGIPTEAF
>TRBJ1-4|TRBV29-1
SAFINSGTGAEKLF
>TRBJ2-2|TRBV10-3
ATAGTNTGELF
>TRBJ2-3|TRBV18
ASSPPEKDTQY
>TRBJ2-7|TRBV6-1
ASRTAYEQY
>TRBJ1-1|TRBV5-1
ASSFLSPGLNTEAF
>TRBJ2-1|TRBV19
ASTPGIVGNEQF
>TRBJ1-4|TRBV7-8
ASSLGDGSATNEKLF
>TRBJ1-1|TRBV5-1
ASSSQMNTEAF
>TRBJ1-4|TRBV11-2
ASSRGQGTNEKLF
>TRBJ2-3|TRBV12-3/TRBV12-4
ASSLGGTQY
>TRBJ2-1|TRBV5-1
ASSLGMDEQF
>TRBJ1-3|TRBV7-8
ASSAEGQGNTIY
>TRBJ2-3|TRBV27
ASRLLAGGADTQY
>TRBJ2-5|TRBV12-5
ASGLNLETQY
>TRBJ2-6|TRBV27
ASSPRLGANVLT
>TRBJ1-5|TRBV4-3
ASSQDRGPNQPQH